The 31 T cell receptor beta chains below come from one sample, sequenced in a study of blood T cell repertoires in COVID-19. Assay used: immunoSEQ multiplex PCR; TCRdb lists only in-frame clones, some missing. The top ten hold over 6.5% of the sample, which has 210,000 or so clones, 84% seen once. Sequenced: peripheral blood. Receptor source: a woman older than 75 with COVID-19, enrolled during active disease.

As for this clone: The identical CDR3 is also encoded by other nucleotide sequences in the sample. The V and J genes are TRBV5-1 and TRBJ1-4; TRBD1 aligns across 8 bases. In germline, CDR1 is SGHRS, CDR2 YFSETQ. This CDR3 is built from 14 residues. V was pared by 0 bases and J by 5 bases, with 0 bases of the junction left unmatched. The CDR3 loop is CASSLGQGNEKLFF. Here the CDR3 DNA reads TGCGCCAGCAGCTTGGGACAGGGGAATGAAAAACTGTTTTTT.

The chain uses TRBV3-1 (or the pseudogene TRBV3-2) and TRBJ1-6; TRBD1 matches at 7 bases. This CDR3 spans 15 amino acids. V lost 4 bases and J lost 9; bases outside the gene matches: 9. Germline V gene sequence: CDR1 LGHDT, CDR2 YNNKEL (reference sequence). Here the CDR3 reads CASSPLGQTSSPLHF. CDR3 sequence (DNA): TGTGCCAGCAGCCCCCTGGGACAGACCTCTTCACCCCTCCACTTT.

This chain connects TRBV4-1 to TRBJ2-1, with D uncertain. The CDR3 spans 14 residues. V lost 1 base and J 9 bases, leaving 13 bases between the germline ends. Germline V gene sequence: CDR1 MGHRA, CDR2 YSYEKL. The CDR3, as DNA: TGCGCCAGCAGCCAAGCGTTCCTGGCCGTTGAGCAGTTCTTC. Protein: CASSQAFLAVEQFF.

The rearrangement joins TRBV2 to TRBJ1-4; D call uncertain. There are 14 residues in the CDR3. Germline V CDR1 and CDR2: SNHLY, FYNNEI. Trimming took off 3 bases at V and 7 bases at J, with 12 bases between the two ends. The CDR3 is CASSDLGGGEKLFF. The CDR3, as DNA: TGTGCCAGCAGTGACCTCGGAGGAGGTGAAAAACTGTTTTTT.

This sequence joins TRBV27 and TRBJ1-5; the match to TRBD1 covers 9 bases. The V and J ends lost 8 bases and 1 base, in that order; junction bases with no gene match: 9. Germline assignment: CDR1 MNHEY and CDR2 SMNVEV (reference sequence). The CDR3 consists of 16 residues. The CDR3 DNA reads as TGTGCCAGCCAGGACAGGGGTCTTTCCAGCAATCAGCCCCAGCATTTT. This translates into CASQDRGLSSNQPQHF.

The CDR3 here is CASSDAGFGTGITGANVLTF. Written as DNA, the CDR3 is TGTGCCAGCAGTGACGCTGGTTTCGGGACAGGGATAACTGGGGCCAACGTCCTGACTTTC. The chain recombines TRBV6-1 with TRBJ2-6, with TRBD1 matching 9 bases. Trimming at V came to 3 bases and at J to 2 bases, leaving 14 bases not matched to a gene. There are 20 residues in the CDR3. Germline CDR1 MNHNS, CDR2 SASEGT.

The chain carries TRBV6-6 and TRBJ2-7; no clear D gene. CDR1 and CDR2 from the germline V gene are MNHNY and SVGAGI (reference sequence). The CDR3 runs to 16 residues. With 0 bases removed from V and 1 base from J, the gap between germline ends came to 13 bases. The CDR3 bases are TGTGCCAGCAGTTACTCGGCAGGTTCGCCTTCCTACGAGCAGTACTTC. This translates into CASSYSAGSPSYEQYF.

The chain has TRBV3-1 (or the pseudogene TRBV3-2) and TRBJ1-6; the D gene is possibly TRBD1 (5 bases). Germline V gives CDR1 LGHDT, CDR2 YNNKEL (reference sequence). The CDR3 is 14 residues long. The V end lost 4 bases, the J end lost 8 bases, and 12 bases lay between the germline ends. In DNA, the CDR3 is TGTGCCAGCAGCCGGAGGGACCAAGATTCACCCCTCCACTTT. It encodes CASSRRDQDSPLHF.

This sequence joins TRBV3-1 (or the pseudogene TRBV3-2) and TRBJ1-2; D call uncertain. This CDR3 is built from 13 residues. Trimming took off 0 bases at V and 4 bases at J, with 6 bases between the two ends. Germline CDR1 reads LGHDT; CDR2 reads YNNKEL (reference sequence). The CDR3 nucleotides are TGTGCCAGCAGCCAAGACAGTATCTATGGCTACACCTTC. Encoded protein: CASSQDSIYGYTF.

The chain joins TRBV7-3 to TRBJ2-1; D is ambiguous. The germline CDR1 and CDR2 sequences are SGHTA and FQGTGA. The CDR3 sequence is 15 residues long. Trimming left V 0 bases short and J 6 bases short, with 12 bases between. The CDR3 sequence: CASSLTRGSGNEQFF. DNA of the CDR3: TGTGCCAGCAGCTTAACGCGAGGTTCGGGCAATGAGCAGTTCTTC.

The CDR3 reads CASTTARRDSYTGELFF. For the CDR3, the DNA is TGTGCCAGTACCACGGCCCGCCGGGACTCCTACACCGGGGAGCTGTTTTTT. The chain has TRBV19 and TRBJ2-2; TRBD2 might be the D (6 bases). This CDR3 is 17 amino acids long. Germline-derived CDR1 and CDR2 are LNHDA and SQIVND (reference sequence). Trimming took 7 bases from V and 3 from J, leaving 21 bases between them. The variable domain in full, completed from reference TRBV19 and TRBJ2-2, reads DGGITQSPKYLFRKEGQNVTLSCEQNLNHDAMYWYRQDPGQGLRLIYYSQIVNDFQKGDIAEGYSVSREKKESFPLTVTSAQKNPTAFYLCASTTARRDSYTGELFFGEGSRLTVL.

The rearrangement uses TRBV28 and TRBJ1-2; D gene unclear. CDR3 size: 13 residues. Germline V lookup: CDR1 MDHEN, CDR2 SYDVKM. Between the trimmed V and J ends, which lost 3 bases and 3 bases, there was a span of 8 bases. Written as DNA, the CDR3 is TGTGCCAGCAGTTTTCTCCCCCACTATGGCTACACCTTC. It codes for CASSFLPHYGYTF.

This rearrangement joins TRBV2 to TRBJ2-2; TRBD1 matches 11 bases. Unmatched junction bases numbered 8, after V lost 1 base and J lost 7 bases. Germline V gene lookup returns CDR1 SNHLY and CDR2 FYNNEI. This CDR3 has 17 residues. CDR3 sequence reads: CASSEVRTGGMVGELFF. DNA for the CDR3: TGTGCCAGCAGTGAAGTCAGGACAGGGGGCATGGTCGGGGAGCTGTTTTTT.

The chain uses TRBV6-5 and TRBJ2-3; the D is unclear. The CDR3 is made up of 14 amino acids. With 7 bases removed from V and 2 bases from J, the gap between germline ends came to 13 bases. Germline V lookup: CDR1 MNHEY, CDR2 SVGAGI. For the CDR3, the DNA is TGTGCCAGCATGGAGATCCAGTTCACAGATACGCAGTATTTT. It encodes CASMEIQFTDTQYF.

The V call is TRBV2, the J call TRBJ2-3; a possible D gene is TRBD2 (6 bases). The CDR3 has 16 amino acids. Germline V gene sequence: CDR1 SNHLY, CDR2 FYNNEI. V was shortened by 6 bases and J by 2 bases, with 18 bases between the two germline ends. CDR3 sequence (DNA): TGTGCCAGCAGCGCCATGGACTACCCCAACACAGATACGCAGTATTTT. This translates into CASSAMDYPNTDTQYF.

The chain combines TRBV6-5 with TRBJ2-7, with 9 bases identical to TRBD1. Germline CDR1 MNHEY, CDR2 SVGAGI. Losses at the gene ends were 5 bases for V and 4 bases for J; bases not matched to a gene: 6. The CDR3 contains 14 residues. CDR3 nucleotides: TGTGCCAGCAGTACACAGGGGGCAGTGTACGAGCAGTACTTC. Translation: CASSTQGAVYEQYF.

The V and J genes are TRBV19 and TRBJ1-1; tentatively, D is TRBD1 (5 bases). V was trimmed by 6 bases and J by 2 bases, leaving 7 bases between them. The V gene's germline CDR1 is LNHDA and CDR2 SQIVND (reference sequence). This CDR3 is 12 amino acids long. This CDR3 reads CASSRVNTEAFF. CDR3 in DNA: TGTGCCAGTAGCAGGGTTAACACTGAAGCTTTCTTT. Based on the CDR3 plus reference TRBV19 and TRBJ1-1, the full variable domain is DGGITQSPKYLFRKEGQNVTLSCEQNLNHDAMYWYRQDPGQGLRLIYYSQIVNDFQKGDIAEGYSVSREKKESFPLTVTSAQKNPTAFYLCASSRVNTEAFFGQGTRLTVV.

This clone occurred once. This chain links TRBV15 with TRBJ2-1, with TRBD1 matching 7 bases. The CDR3 contains 12 residues. The trim removed 3 bases at V and 15 bases at J, leaving 8 bases unmatched. Germline assignment: CDR1 LNHNV and CDR2 YYDKDF (reference sequence). CDR3 sequence: CATSRADRARFF. Here the CDR3 DNA reads TGTGCCACCAGCAGGGCTGACAGGGCTCGGTTCTTC.

This rearrangement joins TRBV25-1 to TRBJ2-3, with 10 nucleotides matching TRBD2. V lost 6 bases and J lost 6; bases outside the gene matches: 6. Germline CDR1 is MGHDK and CDR2 is SYGVNS. The CDR3 covers 14 residues. CDR3 protein: CASRYGTSADTQYF. In nucleotides, the CDR3 is TGTGCCAGCAGATACGGGACTAGCGCCGATACGCAGTATTTT.

This clone was observed once. Relative to the germline gene, one junction end is altered; a read error may explain this. V usage is TRBV5-6 and J usage is TRBJ2-6, with TRBD2 as a possible D gene (5 bases). This CDR3 comprises 13 residues. The germline V gene encodes CDR1 SGHDT and CDR2 YYEEEE. The CDR3 DNA is TGCGGCGGGCGCTCCTCTGGGGCCAACGTCCTGACTTTC. Residues: CGGRSSGANVLTF. The variable domain in full, with the rest retrieved from reference TRBV5-6 and TRBJ2-6, is DAGVTQSPTHLIKTRGQQVTLRCSPKSGHDTVSWYQQALGQGPQFIFQYYEEEERQRGNFPDRFSGHQFPNYSSELNVNALLLGDSALYLCGGRSSGANVLTFGAGSRLTVL.

The chain uses TRBV5-6 and TRBJ1-1; D is ambiguous. The germline CDR1 and CDR2 sequences are SGHDT and YYEEEE. V lost 0 bases and J lost 1, with 7 bases in between. This CDR3 contains 14 residues. The CDR3 coding sequence is TGTGCCAGCAGCTTGGCGGGAGCGAACACTGAAGCTTTCTTT. Amino acid sequence: CASSLAGANTEAFF.

This clone came up a few times. The chain has TRBV11-2 and TRBJ1-6; no reliable D call. Germline V gene lookup returns CDR1 SGHAT and CDR2 FQNNGV. The length of the CDR3 is 13 residues. V was clipped by 3 bases and J by 6 bases, with 6 bases between them. CDR3 in DNA: TGTGCCAGCAGCTTGTCCGGTAATTCACCCCTCCACTTT. Its protein is CASSLSGNSPLHF.

This clone was seen a few times. The rearrangement links TRBV6-5 to TRBJ2-2; tentative D call: TRBD1 (6 bases). The CDR3 has 12 amino acids. The germline CDR1 and CDR2 sequences are MNHEY and SVGAGI. Trimming removed 7 bases at V and 7 bases at J, with 10 bases between. The CDR3 bases are TGTGCCAGCAACCGAGGGGGCGGGGAGCTGTTTTTT. This encodes CASNRGGGELFF.

This sequence joins TRBV3-1 (or the pseudogene TRBV3-2) and TRBJ2-7; TRBD2 agrees at 10 bases. Per germline, CDR1 LGHDT and CDR2 YNNKEL (reference sequence). Trimming cost V 1 base and J 2 bases; bases outside gene matches: 8. The CDR3 spans 17 residues. The CDR3 spells CASSQAPPSGRAYEQYF. The CDR3 nucleotides read TGTGCCAGCAGCCAAGCCCCCCCTAGCGGGAGAGCCTACGAGCAGTACTTC.

Points on this clone: Other DNA sequences of this sample code for an identical CDR3. The chain has TRBV7-3 and TRBJ1-1; possibly TRBD1 for D (6 bases). V shed 5 bases and J shed 1 base, with 11 bases lying between them. The CDR3 totals 14 residues. Looked up from germline, CDR1 is SGHTA and CDR2 is FQGTGA. The CDR3 here is CASSLGHQNTEAFF. The CDR3, as DNA: TGTGCCAGCAGCCTGGGACATCAGAACACTGAAGCTTTCTTT.

V is TRBV4-1 and J is TRBJ1-2; D not resolved. The CDR3 sequence is 15 residues long. Per germline, CDR1 MGHRA and CDR2 YSYEKL. The V and J ends lost 4 bases and 2 bases respectively, with 14 bases between them. CDR3 sequence (DNA): TGCGCCAGCAGCCGAGAGGATAGCCTAAACTATGGCTACACCTTC. This translates into CASSREDSLNYGYTF.

V usage is TRBV27 and J usage is TRBJ1-1; the D gene is possibly TRBD1 (5 bases). Germline assignment: CDR1 MNHEY and CDR2 SMNVEV (reference sequence). The CDR3 extends over 14 amino acids. V lost 3 bases, J lost 1 base, and 9 bases lay in between. The CDR3 loop reads CASSLWQGNTEAFF. The CDR3 coding sequence is TGTGCCAGCAGTTTGTGGCAGGGGAACACTGAAGCTTTCTTT.

V and J are TRBV6-5 and TRBJ2-7; TRBD1 matches at 8 bases. The length of the CDR3 is 16 residues. V lost 2 bases, J lost 4 bases, and 10 bases stayed unmatched. The germline V gene has CDR1 MNHEY and CDR2 SVGAGI. The DNA of the CDR3 is TGTGCCAGCAGTTACACCTGGACAGGGTTGACTTACGAGCAGTACTTC. Its protein is CASSYTWTGLTYEQYF.

The CDR3 loop reads CSASRLGGRRDTQYF. The CDR3 bases are TGCAGTGCTAGTAGGCTCGGAGGTCGGCGAGATACGCAGTATTTT. The genes are TRBV20-1 and TRBJ2-3; weak D call: TRBD2 (5 bases). CDR3 length: 15 residues. Germline assignment: CDR1 DFQATT and CDR2 SNEGSKA (reference sequence). Trimming shortened V by 3 bases and J by 5 bases, and 18 bases separated the two germline ends.

The rearrangement joins TRBV7-8 to TRBJ1-2; 10 bases line up with TRBD1. The V segment lost 1 base and the J segment 8 bases; nucleotides outside the gene matches: 7. Germline V gene sequence: CDR1 SGHVS, CDR2 FQNEAQ. CDR3 length: 15 residues. CDR3 bases: TGTGCCAGCAGCTTAGGGGACAGGGGACAGGGCGGCTACACCTTC. Residues: CASSLGDRGQGGYTF. The variable domain in full, completed from reference TRBV7-8 and TRBJ1-2, reads GAGVSQSPRYKVAKRGQDVALRCDPISGHVSLFWYQQALGQGPEFLTYFQNEAQLDKSGLPSDRFFAERPEGSVSTLKIQRTQQEDSAVYLCASSLGDRGQGGYTFGSGTRLTVV.

The chain carries TRBV2 and TRBJ1-2; D unresolved. Trimming cost V 1 base and J 0 bases, with 6 bases left between them. The CDR3 is made up of 14 amino acids. The germline V gene has CDR1 SNHLY and CDR2 FYNNEI. CDR3 residues: CASSEVAANYGYTF. The CDR3 DNA is TGTGCCAGCAGTGAAGTGGCAGCTAACTATGGCTACACCTTC.